This T cell receptor beta chain derives from a study of blood T cell repertoires in COVID-19. About the research overall: Samples taken during acute and convalescent COVID-19 were collected in the United States, Italy and Spain. The analysed material was cDNA or gDNA that came from T cells, B-cell-depleted T cells, or PBMCs.

As handled by the study authors: The assay estimated nucleated cells by amplifying reference gene primers. Data came from immunoSEQ multiplex PCR; TCRdb stores just in-frame clones and leaves some out. V, J and clone size reflect that table, while D and trimming were determined from the DNA. The sample includes just over 95,000 clones, 90% of them seen just once. The V and J ends lost 5 bases and 1 base respectively, with 18 bases between them. Germline V CDR1 and CDR2: SEHNR, FQNEAQ (reference sequence). The CDR3 is 17 amino acids. The chain links TRBV7-9 to TRBJ1-3, with a tentative D call TRBD1 (6 bases). The TCR comes from a man aged 45-65 years with acute or convalescent COVID-19. Sequenced material: peripheral blood. DNA for the CDR3: TGTGCCAGCAGCCGGATGCGGGGGGGCCGATCTGGAAACACCATATATTTT. This encodes CASSRMRGGRSGNTIYF.